This T cell receptor (beta chain) was identified during a study of cytomegalovirus exposure and HLA in healthy donors (dated by TCRdb to about 2017). Regarding the complete study: In an earlier analysis of around 540 of the donors, about 260 Gb of sequence data and some 100 million unique TCR beta sequences from about 179 million T cells were reported. Roughly 310 gigabases of sequencing data and roughly 90 million unique TCR sequences were included in an early release covering about 700 HLA-typed donors. Of the approximately 400 genotyped donors, about 80% fell in the genetic ancestry cluster associated with self-reported Caucasian donors. The study aimed to test whether cataloging public T cell receptors could reveal signatures of past pathogen exposure. Using immunosequencing, the study profiled T cell repertoires from around 680 subjects and related those repertoires to cytomegalovirus serostatus. In addition to the first cohort of approximately 670 subjects, a separate validation cohort of 100 to 150 different subjects was used. To predict cytomegalovirus infection status, the study brought together high-throughput TCR immunosequencing, statistical association of individual TCRs with disease status, and machine learning. A later analysis re-analyzed previously published TCR beta repertoires from 500 to 700 donors and added high-resolution HLA genotyping to study TCR occurrence patterns. Rather than using new phenotypic data, the later analysis identified candidate immune exposures from TCR beta sequences and from how often those sequences occurred across donors. In an earlier analysis of more than 550 of the donors, high-throughput TCR beta sequencing was used to judge whether each TCR beta V gene segment behaved as functional or pseudogenic. Donor age, sex, ethnicity and CMV serostatus were collected together with the repertoire data. Genome-wide SNP genotypes for about 65% of the roughly 670 donors were used in a later genetic analysis, which treated that subset as a discovery cohort. All discovery cohort repertoires had been generated on a single sequencing platform. HLA typing included class I and class II loci at four-digit resolution. Typing coverage varied by locus: about 629-640 donors for A, B, C, DRB1 and DQB1; around 560 for DQA1; over 600 for DPA1; 450 to 480 for DPB1. Several DR-DQ haplotypes were treated as single units for association and clustering because of strong linkage in the cohort. On average, around 240,000 unique TCR beta nucleotide sequences were sequenced per donor among 350 to 400 genotyped donors of the cohort, with roughly 20% of those sequences being non-productive.

In total, roughly 670 healthy bone marrow donors made up the cohort. Cohort members were all nominally healthy when sampled, although unrecorded immune exposures were likely present. The donor was CMV seropositive and belonged to the group of 250 to 350 seropositive cohort members. Each donor provided a peripheral blood sample, and peripheral blood mononuclear cells were used for TCR beta sequencing. The Qiagen DNeasy Blood Extraction Kit was used to extract genomic DNA from the blood cell samples. The table lists this clone with a count of one. Its antigen has not been determined. No base-level quality is on record; no much larger clone is a single base apart. What the research found in general, with its limitations: A later analysis found that most CMV-associated TCR beta chains appeared HLA-restricted, with HLA associations seemingly driven largely by CMV exposure. Linkage disequilibrium might explain the correlated functional status among segregating V segments, but an unknown experimental factor could not be ruled out. The classifier was reported to diagnose cytomegalovirus status with high specificity and sensitivity in both the original and validation cohorts. A later analysis found that HLA-associated TCR beta chains were more clonally expanded and had lower generation probabilities than equally common non-associated chains. The authors suggested that the approach could potentially be generalized to other disease states and immunological phenotypes. A later analysis associated some 17,000 TCR beta sequences with specific HLA alleles at a false discovery rate of 0.05. In vitro tests confirmed that a few of the cytomegalovirus-associated TCR beta chains recognize cytomegalovirus antigens. A further reported finding was that TCR beta sequences accurately predicted the HLA-A and HLA-B alleles for most subjects in the first cohort. Across donors, most TCR sequences were observed very rarely, whereas some public TCRs were present in many individuals. Assigning TCR associations to individual alleles was difficult when HLA alleles, especially DR and DQ, strongly co-occurred. The earlier analysis of 450 to 700 of the donors excluded some 15 rarely observed V segments, including chromosome 9 orphons, because counts were too low. Compared with the roughly 670-donor mean, donors in an Asian-associated ancestry cluster had fewer N-insertions in productive TCRs, according to a later genetic analysis. According to a later analysis, TCR association rates differed among HLA loci, with DRB1 alleles showing the most associated TCRs and HLA-C alleles showing the fewest. A later analysis reported that several top co-occurrence clusters appeared linked to parvovirus B19, influenza, CMV and Epstein-Barr virus. The only immune exposure information available for the cohort was CMV serostatus. The study listed 150 to 200 TCR beta chains as associated with cytomegalovirus. A cluster of highly shared sequence variants was judged likely to represent a technical artifact of the sequencing pipeline. Roughly uniform sequencing depth across donors was assumed in presence/absence analyses, although this assumption may not hold. This cohort had only TCR beta chains sequenced, and the lack of alpha or paired-chain data limited which features could be detected. Broadly in line with IMGT annotations, most TCR beta V segments showed up in productive rearrangements about 90% or about 30% of the time in an earlier analysis of a few hundred of the donors. Because some donors lacked HLA typing at each locus, the association tests relied only on the typed subset. V-gene and J-gene trimming of TCR beta chains was associated with a missense DCLRE1C variant in a later genetic analysis, and the association was replicated in an independent cohort. The 87-base-pair reads could not distinguish some IMGT-functional V segments, including TRBV6-2 and TRBV6-3, so those segments were excluded.

From the cysteine through the phenylalanine, the CDR3 covers 15 amino acids. The entry retains the CDR3 DNA only, 45 bases that are in frame from base 1. Taken from the germline V gene (reference sequence), the CDR1 and CDR2 loops are LNHDA and SQIVND. The junction shows trimming of 5 bases on V and 2 bases on J, plus 15 bases between the germline ends. Library creation used the immunoSEQ multiplex PCR assay. For the multiplex PCR, a mixture combining 60 forward primers for TCR Vbeta segments and 13 reverse primers for TCR Jbeta segments was used. The CDR3 region of rearranged TCR beta genes was amplified from genomic DNA with a multiplex PCR assay. The amplified TCR beta libraries were sequenced on the Illumina HiSeq System as 87-base-pair reads. The original pipeline was this. A later analysis tallied approximately 87 million unique TCR beta chains across the 666 repertoires, and around 9.9 million of those chains were shared by two or more donors. A nearest-neighbor algorithm error-corrected the raw reads and collapsed the reads into unique sequences, merging closely related sequences to remove PCR and sequencing errors. CDR3 sequences were aligned to IMGT reference sequences to assign V, D and J gene segments. Each retained sequence needed at least a six-nucleotide match to both a V gene segment and a J gene segment. Rearrangements were called productive when the CDR3 lacked stop codons and stayed in frame with V and J; all others were non-productive. CDR3 was defined by IMGT convention, running from the second conserved V-encoded cysteine to the conserved J-encoded phenylalanine. Sequences without an unambiguous match to a single V gene segment were excluded from the earlier analysis of 500 to 700 of the donors. An earlier analysis of fewer than 750 of the donors called V segments functional above 56.7% productive rearrangements and segregating when the between-donor standard deviation exceeded 5%. A statistical classification framework was developed to diagnose cytomegalovirus status using the catalog of TCR beta chain sequences. In a later analysis, V and J genes were assigned by comparing TCR nucleotide sequences against IMGT/GENE-DB human TR gene sequences. In a later analysis, CDR3 sequences and most-parsimonious VDJ recombination scenarios were assigned using the TCRdist pipeline. In a later analysis, each TCR beta chain was defined by its CDR3 amino acid sequence together with its V-gene family, and reads lacking a unique V-gene family were excluded. As a way to deal with suspected cross-contamination and a sequencing artifact, a later analysis dropped hundreds of nucleotide sequences that were highly shared and had low generation probability. For each public chain, a later analysis derived a clonal expansion index from normalized ranks of inferred template counts within each repertoire. Generation probabilities in a later analysis came from a VDJ recombination model fitted to out-of-frame rearrangements, and those results were checked against IGoR. In a later analysis, TCR-TCR, TCR-HLA and TCR-CMV co-occurrence was scored with hypergeometric tests, and a repertoire-size bias correction was applied to TCR pairs. A later analysis estimated false discovery rates by permuting HLA or CMV assignments 20 times. In a later analysis, co-occurring TCRs were grouped using DBSCAN, and TCRdist sequence similarity was added for clustering within HLA-allele-positive subsets. Repertoires with fewer than 30,000 or more than 120,000 public chains were left out of co-occurrence clustering, as were about five repertoires with anomalous nucleotide sharing. The table was pulled from immuneACCESS by TCRdb, which kept in-frame rearrangements only. Such tables lose some clones; where checked, under half of the loss comes from unresolved V genes, and the rest has no known cause. For V, J and clone size, that table is used; D and trimming come from the DNA. Within this sample are about 230,000 clones, with 77% of them counted one time only. Together, the top ten hold less than 3.5% of the sample.

The sample consisted of PBMCs. This receptor chain uses TRBV19 and TRBJ2-5, with a weak D call of TRBD2 (7 bases match). This clonotype originated in a woman aged 60 to 75 in good health and CMV-seropositive. The DNA sequence follows: TGTGCCAGTAGTGTGATGGGGGGGCTGCAAGAGACCCAGTACTTC. This is translated as CASSVMGGLQETQYF.